This T cell receptor (beta chain) derives from a study of OX40 agonist ivuxolimab in advanced cancers. For the study at large: While on treatment, patients had intravenous ivuxolimab at 0.01 to 10 mg/kg every 2 weeks. A partial response was reached by three patients: one with hepatocellular carcinoma and two with cutaneous melanoma.

Clones were sequenced by immunoSEQ multiplex PCR, and TCRdb holds only the in-frame ones, with some missing. The sample holds roughly 50,000 clones, about nine tenths seen once. Concerning this clone itself: Antigen unknown.

Autoimmune disease history or systemic immunosuppression led to patients being barred. The length of the CDR3 is 15 residues. V gave up 0 bases and J gave up 2 bases, with 9 bases separating them. Per germline, CDR1 LGHNA and CDR2 YNFKEQ. Study results and limitations: Some nonresponders likewise displayed low normalized T-cell clonal expansion.

The sequence came from an adult with an advanced solid tumor such as melanoma, head and neck, liver or kidney cancer. The rearrangement uses TRBV4-2 and TRBJ2-3, with D unclear. The material sequenced was CD4+ or CD8+ T cells sorted from blood, taken in a trial of the OX40 agonist ivuxolimab. CDR3 sequence: CASSQDQVYTDTQYF. The CDR3 DNA sequence: TGTGCCAGCAGCCAAGATCAGGTCTACACAGATACGCAGTATTTT.